What follows are 25 T cell receptor beta chains derived from one specimen sequenced in a study of blood T cell repertoires in COVID-19. The method was immunoSEQ multiplex PCR; TCRdb's version includes in-frame clones alone and lacks a portion of them. The data show around 450,000 clones, with about 85% seen just once and roughly 2% held by the top ten. Source material: PBMCs or T cells enriched from blood (not recorded which). These receptors were obtained from a young woman with acute COVID-19.

The chain links TRBV7-9 to TRBJ2-7; 14 bases align to TRBD2. This CDR3 is 15 amino acids long. The V gene end was trimmed by 5 bases and the J gene end by 5 bases; junction bases not matched to a gene: 5. Germline-derived CDR1 and CDR2 are SEHNR and FQNEAQ (reference sequence). As DNA, the CDR3 is TGTGCCAGCAGCATCGGGACTAGCGGGAGCCACGAGCAGTACTTC. This encodes CASSIGTSGSHEQYF. The entire variable domain, with the rest obtained from reference TRBV7-9 and TRBJ2-7, is as follows: DTGVSQNPRHKITKRGQNVTFRCDPISEHNRLYWYRQTLGQGPEFLTYFQNEAQLEKSRLLSDRFSAERPKGSFSTLEIQRTEQGDSAMYLCASSIGTSGSHEQYFGPGTRLTVT.

The J gene is TRBJ2-7, the V gene TRBV30; TRBD2 matches at 8 bases. Per the germline V gene, CDR1 is GTSNPN and CDR2 is SVGIG (reference sequence). This CDR3 is built from 13 residues. After removal of 2 bases from V and 5 bases from J, the junction contained 5 bases not matched to a gene. For the CDR3, the DNA is TGTGCCTGGAGTCCCGGGACTAGTAACGAGCAGTACTTC. Amino acid sequence: CAWSPGTSNEQYF.

The chain is built from TRBV27 and TRBJ2-5; 13 bases agree with TRBD2. Germline V gene data show CDR1 as MNHEY and CDR2 as SMNVEV (reference sequence). V was clipped by 4 bases and J by 5 bases; unmatched bases: 4. The CDR3 consists of 15 residues. CDR3 sequence (DNA): TGTGCCAGCAGTTGGGGACTAGCGGGATGGGAGACCCAGTACTTC. The encoded protein is CASSWGLAGWETQYF.

The gene calls are TRBV5-4 and TRBJ1-1; no clear D. Germline lookup yields CDR1 SGHNT and CDR2 YYREEE (reference sequence). The CDR3 sequence is 12 residues long. The V gene lost 1 base and the J gene lost 9 bases, with 10 bases spanning the gap. In DNA, the CDR3 is TGTGCCAGCAGCTTGAGTTTGGGCCAAGCTTTCTTT. Protein product: CASSLSLGQAFF. Filled out from reference TRBV5-4 and TRBJ1-1, the complete variable domain reads ETGVTQSPTHLIKTRGQQVTLRCSSQSGHNTVSWYQQALGQGPQFIFQYYREEENGRGNFPPRFSGLQFPNYSSELNVNALELDDSALYLCASSLSLGQAFFGQGTRLTVV.

The rearrangement links TRBV5-6 to TRBJ1-5; 11 bases fit TRBD1. The trim removed 3 bases at V and 6 bases at J, leaving 5 bases unmatched. CDR1 and CDR2 (germline): SGHDT, YYEEEE. This CDR3 spans 15 amino acids. CDR3 DNA sequence: TGTGCCAGCAGCTACCGGACAGGGGGCGGTCAGCCCCAGCATTTT. Encoded protein: CASSYRTGGGQPQHF.

CDR3 residues: CSVALGETQYF. In DNA form, the CDR3 reads TGCAGCGTTGCACTAGGCGAGACCCAGTACTTC. The V and J genes are TRBV29-1 and TRBJ2-5, with D possibly TRBD2 on 5 matching bases. The CDR3 spans 11 residues. V shed 4 bases and J shed 5 bases, with 8 bases lying between them. The germline V gene encodes CDR1 SQVTM and CDR2 ANQGSEA.

The V and J genes are TRBV27 and TRBJ2-1; TRBD2 agrees at 14 bases. Germline assignment: CDR1 MNHEY and CDR2 SMNVEV (reference sequence). Trimming removed 6 bases from V and 6 bases from J; junction bases left unmatched: 4. The CDR3 loop spans 15 amino acids. CDR3 protein: CASSPGLAGVNEQFF. The CDR3 DNA reads as TGTGCCAGCAGCCCGGGACTAGCGGGAGTCAATGAGCAGTTCTTC.

This clone was seen only once. J is TRBJ1-1 and V is TRBV7-9; 8 bases map to TRBD1. Germline lookup yields CDR1 SEHNR and CDR2 FQNEAQ (reference sequence). V lost 5 bases, J lost 1 base, and 6 bases stayed unmatched. The CDR3 runs 15 residues. CDR3 in DNA: TGTGCCAGCAGCCTCCGGGACAGGACGAACACTGAAGCTTTCTTT. Amino acid sequence: CASSLRDRTNTEAFF.

This clone was seen only once. The V call is TRBV11-2, the J call TRBJ2-4, with D possibly being TRBD2 (5 bases). CDR1 and CDR2 from the germline V gene are SGHAT and FQNNGV. The CDR3 consists of 14 residues. Trimming stripped 0 bases from V and 7 bases from J, with 10 bases between. CDR3 sequence reads: CASSLERTGNIQYF. As DNA, the CDR3 is TGTGCCAGCAGCTTAGAACGGACGGGGAACATTCAGTACTTC.

This CDR3 is CASSADRARGEKLFF. CDR3 coding DNA: TGTGCCAGCAGCGCAGATCGGGCCCGAGGGGAAAAACTGTTTTTT. The chain is built from TRBV9 and TRBJ1-4, with unresolved D. Between the trimmed V and J ends, which lost 3 bases and 8 bases, there was a span of 17 bases. From germline, CDR1 is SGDLS and CDR2 YYNGEE. CDR3 length: 15 amino acids.

The rearrangement joins TRBV3-1 (or the pseudogene TRBV3-2) to TRBJ1-2; no definite D call. From germline, CDR1 is LGHDT and CDR2 YNNKEL (reference sequence). The CDR3 has 16 amino acids. Trimming shortened V by 0 bases and J by 2 bases, and 13 bases separated the two germline ends. This CDR3 is CASSQDKLQRNYGYTF. DNA for the CDR3: TGTGCCAGCAGCCAAGATAAGCTACAGAGAAACTATGGCTACACCTTC.

This clone appeared a single time. This sequence joins TRBV27 and TRBJ1-3; 9 nucleotides align to TRBD1. Germline-derived CDR1 and CDR2 are MNHEY and SMNVEV (reference sequence). V was clipped by 3 bases and J by 1 base; unmatched bases: 7. This CDR3 is 17 amino acids long. Written as DNA, the CDR3 is TGTGCCAGCAGTTTTGTCGGGACAGGGCTTTCTGGAAACACCATATATTTT. The encoded protein is CASSFVGTGLSGNTIYF.

This rearrangement joins TRBV19 to TRBJ1-1; D remains ambiguous. V gave up 8 bases and J gave up 2 bases, with 15 bases separating them. The CDR3 contains 14 residues. Per germline, CDR1 LNHDA and CDR2 SQIVND (reference sequence). The CDR3 nucleotides are TGTGCCAGTGGAGGTTCGGCGCTTAACACTGAAGCTTTCTTT. The encoded protein is CASGGSALNTEAFF.

V and J are TRBV30 and TRBJ1-1; D perhaps matches TRBD1 (5 bases). This CDR3 has 13 residues. The V gene's germline CDR1 is GTSNPN and CDR2 SVGIG (reference sequence). Trimming removed 0 bases from V and 6 bases from J, with 11 bases in between. CDR3 bases: TGTGCCTGGAGTGTAAGTGGGGGGGCTGAAGCTTTCTTT. Its translation: CAWSVSGGAEAFF.

The gene calls are TRBV28 and TRBJ1-2, with TRBD1 identical over 7 bases. Germline trimming cut 5 bases from V and 6 bases from J; bases unmatched to any gene: 9. The CDR3 sequence is 14 residues long. From germline, CDR1 is MDHEN and CDR2 SYDVKM. The CDR3 loop reads CASSRGTVPNGYTF. Here the CDR3 DNA reads TGTGCCAGCAGTCGCGGGACAGTTCCTAATGGCTACACCTTC.

The rearrangement joins TRBV18 to TRBJ1-4; possibly TRBD1 for D (6 bases). The CDR3 has 16 amino acids. V was cut by 6 bases and J by 0 bases, with 14 bases left in between. In germline, CDR1 is KGHSH, CDR2 LQKENI. The DNA for the CDR3 is TGTGCCAGCTCCCTCCGACAGGACGCAACTAATGAAAAACTGTTTTTT. Its protein product is CASSLRQDATNEKLFF.

V gene TRBV5-4 combines with J gene TRBJ1-1; 7 bases align to TRBD1. The CDR3 contains 14 residues. Germline V lookup: CDR1 SGHNT, CDR2 YYREEE (reference sequence). V dropped 3 bases and J dropped 0; count of bases not matched to a gene: 2. As DNA, the CDR3 is TGTGCCAGCAGCTGGGGACAGATGAACACTGAAGCTTTCTTT. It is translated as CASSWGQMNTEAFF.

The table lists this clone with a count of one. The V and J genes are TRBV7-9 and TRBJ2-3; 9 bases fit TRBD1. V was clipped by 5 bases and J by 6 bases; unmatched bases: 12. CDR3 length: 16 residues. Germline CDR1 reads SEHNR; CDR2 reads FQNEAQ (reference sequence). CDR3 DNA sequence: TGTGCCAGCAGCCCTAGGGGGGACAGGGTCCGTGATACGCAGTATTTT. Encoded protein: CASSPRGDRVRDTQYF. The full variable domain, its missing parts supplied by reference TRBV7-9 and TRBJ2-3, is DTGVSQNPRHKITKRGQNVTFRCDPISEHNRLYWYRQTLGQGPEFLTYFQNEAQLEKSRLLSDRFSAERPKGSFSTLEIQRTEQGDSAMYLCASSPRGDRVRDTQYFGPGTRLTVL.

The chain links TRBV19 to TRBJ2-1, with TRBD2 matching 12 bases. The germline V gene encodes CDR1 LNHDA and CDR2 SQIVND (reference sequence). V lost 4 bases and J lost 7; bases outside the gene matches: 5. The CDR3 is made up of 15 amino acids. CDR3 sequence (DNA): TGTGCCAGTAGTACGTTCGGGACTAGCGGGAATGAGCAGTTCTTC. This gives the protein CASSTFGTSGNEQFF. Complete variable domain (other parts from reference TRBV19 and TRBJ2-1): DGGITQSPKYLFRKEGQNVTLSCEQNLNHDAMYWYRQDPGQGLRLIYYSQIVNDFQKGDIAEGYSVSREKKESFPLTVTSAQKNPTAFYLCASSTFGTSGNEQFFGPGTRLTVL.

This chain uses TRBV7-3 with TRBJ2-3, with TRBD2 matching 9 bases. The trim removed 5 bases at V and 0 bases at J, leaving 12 bases unmatched. There are 18 residues in the CDR3. Germline V lookup: CDR1 SGHTA, CDR2 FQGTGA. CDR3 DNA sequence: TGTGCCAGCAGCGCCAGGGGAGCGGGGGGAACCAGCACAGATACGCAGTATTTT. Translating gives CASSARGAGGTSTDTQYF.

V is TRBV5-8 and J is TRBJ2-1; D is perhaps TRBD1 (5 bases). The V end was cut by 2 bases, the J end by 5 bases, with 8 bases between. The germline gives CDR1 SGHTS, CDR2 YDEGEE. The CDR3 contains 13 residues. The CDR3 DNA sequence: TGTGCCAGCAGCTTCGGCAGGGACAATGAGCAGTTCTTC. This sequence encodes CASSFGRDNEQFF.

V usage is TRBV3-1 (or the pseudogene TRBV3-2) and J usage is TRBJ2-2; D gene uncertain. Germline V gene lookup returns CDR1 LGHDT and CDR2 YNNKEL (reference sequence). The CDR3 has 15 amino acids. Trimming left V 2 bases short and J 5 bases short, with 12 bases between. The CDR3 sequence is CASSQSSANTGELFF. Here the CDR3 DNA reads TGTGCCAGCAGCCAATCCAGCGCCAATACCGGGGAGCTGTTTTTT.

The V and J genes are TRBV6-5 and TRBJ1-5; TRBD1 matches at 7 bases. The V segment lost 0 bases and the J segment 5 bases; nucleotides outside the gene matches: 4. This CDR3 spans 15 amino acids. CDR1 MNHEY and CDR2 SVGAGI come from the germline V gene. The CDR3 sequence: CASSYSGGQDQPQHF. CDR3 nucleotide sequence: TGTGCCAGCAGTTACTCCGGCGGACAGGATCAGCCCCAGCATTTT.

The chain uses TRBV12-5 and TRBJ1-5; weak D call: TRBD1 (5 bases). This CDR3 spans 12 amino acids. CDR1 LGHNT and CDR2 FRNRAP come from the germline V gene. Trimming pared 1 base from V and 7 bases from J, leaving 5 bases between. CDR3 sequence (DNA): TGTGCTAGTGGTTTGGGACAGCAGCCCCAGCATTTT. Protein: CASGLGQQPQHF.

The gene calls are TRBV24-1 and TRBJ1-2; 10 bases are a match to TRBD1. J gave up 8 bases and V 5 bases, and 10 bases lay outside the gene matches. CDR1 and CDR2 (germline): KGHDR, SFDVKD. The CDR3 runs 15 residues. The CDR3 loop reads CATSASGTGERGYTF. As DNA, the CDR3 is TGTGCCACCAGTGCCTCAGGGACAGGGGAACGGGGCTACACCTTC.